The entry below gives a single T cell receptor (beta chain) sequence along with its context. Antigen specificity is unknown. Use of 60 Vbeta and 13 Jbeta primers characterized the PCR. Generated by immunoSEQ multiplex PCR, the TCRdb table keeps only in-frame clones and is missing some. The sample includes 120,000 or so clones, 77% of them seen just once. The ends were cut back, 2 bases at V and 5 bases at J, with 21 bases in the middle. The CDR3 is 17 amino acids. Germline V gene lookup returns CDR1 LNHDA and CDR2 SQIVND (reference sequence). The source of the sample is a study of cytomegalovirus exposure and HLA in healthy donors. Regarding the study as a whole: Productive status was seen about 90% or about 30% of the time for most TCR beta V segments in an earlier analysis. Through in vitro validation, a few CMV-associated chains were shown to be specific for CMV antigens.

V usage is TRBV19 and J usage is TRBJ1-1; possible D gene TRBD1, 5 bases. The sequence was collected from a young man in good health and CMV-seropositive. Specimen: PBMCs. CDR3: CASSISWGESTITEAFF. The DNA for the CDR3 is TGTGCCAGTAGTATATCGTGGGGCGAATCTACGATTACTGAAGCTTTCTTT.